What follows are 29 T cell receptor beta chains derived from one specimen sequenced in a study of T cells in Graves' hyperthyroidism and ophthalmopathy. TCR beta CDR3 regions were amplified from RNA. The HTBI set primed first-round TCR CDR3 RT-PCR. TCRdb passed the multiplex PCR reads through MiXCR, listing each CDR3 protein once. This repertoire shows some 370,000 distinct CDR3 sequences, 15% to 20% found once; its top ten account for about a third. Sequences were obtained from blood. These receptors all stem from a woman aged 30 to 39 with Graves' hyperthyroidism that later progressed to Graves' ophthalmopathy.

This clonotype has a count of ten or more. The chain is built from TRBV7-2 and TRBJ2-7, with D perhaps TRBD2 (6 bases). This CDR3 region has 15 residues. V was shortened by 5 bases and J by 3 bases, with 17 bases between the two germline ends. The germline V gene encodes CDR1 SGHTA and CDR2 FQGNSA. CDR3 nucleotide sequence: TGTGCCAGCAGCGCGACTAGTAACTCCTTCTACGAGCAGTACTTC. Translating it yields CASSATSNSFYEQYF.

This chain connects TRBV11-2 to TRBJ2-7; the D gene could be TRBD1 or TRBD2 (5 bases each). Germline V gene data show CDR1 as SGHAT and CDR2 as FQNNGV. V was shortened by 5 bases and J by 0 bases, with 14 bases between the two germline ends. The CDR3 totals 15 residues. DNA for the CDR3: TGTGCCAGCAGCAGGGACCGGACAAGCTCCTACGAGCAGTACGTC. This sequence encodes CASSRDRTSSYEQYV.

The chain couples TRBV27 to TRBJ1-2; D may be TRBD1 (6 bases). Germline CDR1 MNHEY, CDR2 SMNVEV (reference sequence). The CDR3 is made up of 14 amino acids. With 5 bases removed from V and 8 bases from J, the gap between germline ends came to 18 bases. The CDR3 is CASSKRTEVGGYTF. The CDR3, as DNA: TGTGCCAGCAGTAAACGGACAGAGGTGGGGGGCTACACCTTC.

The rearrangement links TRBV7-2 to TRBJ2-7; D might be TRBD2 (6 bases). Trimming cost V 8 bases and J 4 bases, with 18 bases left between them. This CDR3 is built from 14 residues. Germline V gene lookup returns CDR1 SGHTA and CDR2 FQGNSA. The CDR3 nucleotides read TGTGCCAGCCTACCTCCCGGCGGGGATTACGAGCAGTACTTC. This codes for CASLPPGGDYEQYF. Filled out from reference TRBV7-2 and TRBJ2-7, the complete variable domain reads GAGVSQSPSNKVTEKGKDVELRCDPISGHTALYWYRQSLGQGLEFLIYFQGNSAPDKSGLPSDRFSAERTGGSVSTLTIQRTQQEDSAVYLCASLPPGGDYEQYFGPGTRLTVT.

At least ten counts were recorded for this clonotype. The chain recombines TRBV12-3 or TRBV12-4 with TRBJ1-4; 7 bases map to TRBD1. V was clipped by 6 bases and J by 7 bases; unmatched bases: 11. CDR3 size: 15 residues. In DNA form, the CDR3 reads TGTGCCAGCAGCCATAACAGGGGCTCGGGTGAAAAACTGTTTTTT. Amino acid sequence: CASSHNRGSGEKLFF.

There are many counts of this clonotype. This chain connects TRBV5-1 to TRBJ1-4, with D unresolved. The CDR3 is 13 amino acids. CDR1 and CDR2 from the germline V gene are SGHRS and YFSETQ. V lost 5 bases and J 4 bases, leaving 9 bases between the germline ends. The CDR3 spells CASRSINNEKLFF. The CDR3 DNA follows: TGCGCCAGCAGGAGTATAAATAATGAAAAACTGTTTTTT.

In its sample, this clonotype was seen a few times. Because it lacks the conserved phenylalanine or tryptophan at the end, this CDR3 is likely a read error. This sequence joins TRBV28 and TRBJ2-7; possible D gene TRBD1, 5 bases. This CDR3 is built from 15 residues. The germline V and J ends were trimmed by 3 bases and 0 bases, with 12 bases remaining between them. From germline, CDR1 is MDHEN and CDR2 SYDVKM. CDR3: CASSLGRIRSYEQYL. CDR3 DNA sequence: TGTGCCAGCAGTTTGGGGCGGATCCGCTCCTACGAGCAGTACCTC.

This clonotype showed up many times. This chain connects TRBV20-1 to TRBJ2-1, with 8 bases identical to TRBD2. V trimming: 0 bases; J trimming: 8 bases; junction bases outside the gene matches: 12. The CDR3 is 16 amino acids. Germline CDR1 is DFQATT and CDR2 is SNEGSKA (reference sequence). DNA for the CDR3: TGCAGTGCTAGAGATGCGAGGCGGGAGGAGACGCATGAGCAGTTCTTC. Translation: CSARDARREETHEQFF.

This clonotype appeared many times. Written as DNA, the CDR3 is TGTGCCTGGAGTGTTTTTGGCGCGGGTTCAGATACGCAGTATTTT. Protein product: CAWSVFGAGSDTQYF. V usage is TRBV30 and J usage is TRBJ2-3, with a tentative D call TRBD2 (5 bases). The CDR3 contains 15 residues. V dropped 0 bases and J dropped 4 bases, with 14 bases sitting between them. CDR1 and CDR2 from the germline V gene are GTSNPN and SVGIG (reference sequence). The full variable domain, in which reference TRBV30 and TRBJ2-3 provide the parts outside the CDR3, is SQTIHQWPATLVQPVGSPLSLECTVEGTSNPNLYWYRQAAGRGLQLLFYSVGIGQISSEVPQNLSASRPQDRQFILSSKKLLLSDSGFYLCAWSVFGAGSDTQYFGPGTRLTVL.

J is TRBJ2-5 and V is TRBV27; 9 bases align to TRBD2. The V gene end was trimmed by 2 bases and the J gene end by 5 bases; junction bases not matched to a gene: 3. From germline, CDR1 is MNHEY and CDR2 SMNVEV (reference sequence). The CDR3 sequence is 14 residues long. The CDR3, as DNA: TGTGCCAGCAGTTTAGCGGGGGGGCCGGAGACCCAGTACTTC. Residues: CASSLAGGPETQYF.

This clonotype was picked up many times. This chain connects TRBV6-6 to TRBJ1-2, with no clear D. Germline lookup yields CDR1 MNHNY and CDR2 SVGAGI (reference sequence). Trimming pared 0 bases from V and 2 bases from J, leaving 10 bases between. The CDR3 totals 15 residues. Here the CDR3 DNA reads TGTGCCAGCAGTTACTCTCTCGGGGTGAACTATGGCTACACCTTC. Amino acid sequence: CASSYSLGVNYGYTF.

This clonotype was detected ten times or more. This rearrangement joins TRBV28 to TRBJ1-2; no firm D call. The CDR3 is 13 amino acids. From germline, CDR1 is MDHEN and CDR2 SYDVKM. The ends were cut back, 4 bases at V and 6 bases at J, with 12 bases in the middle. The CDR3 coding sequence is TGTGCCAGCAGTTCTTTCCGCTGGGATGGCTACACCTTC. Translation gives CASSSFRWDGYTF.

This clonotype was recorded at least ten times. The V call is TRBV19, the J call TRBJ2-7; TRBD1 aligns across 8 bases. Germline CDR1 and CDR2: LNHDA and SQIVND (reference sequence). There are 18 residues in the CDR3. V shed 5 bases, J shed 7 bases, and the junction held 22 bases outside the gene matches. The CDR3: CASSPILTVGTGDGEQYF. The CDR3 DNA is TGTGCCAGTAGTCCAATCCTTACCGTCGGGACAGGTGATGGGGAGCAGTACTTC.

Points on this clonotype: Being one base from a much bigger clone, this may be a read error. CDR3 residues: CTSSLPFVGDMNAEAFF. The CDR3 nucleotides read TGCACCAGCAGCTTGCCGTTTGTAGGGGATATGAACGCTGAAGCTTTCTTT. The rearrangement links TRBV5-1 to TRBJ1-1; D possibly corresponds to TRBD1 (5 bases). Germline assignment: CDR1 SGHRS and CDR2 YFSETQ. The CDR3 has 17 residues.

This clonotype was seen a handful of times. The chain has TRBV3-1 and TRBJ2-5; D is unresolved. CDR1 and CDR2 (germline): LGHDT, YNNKEL (reference sequence). Trimming took 0 bases from V and 4 from J, leaving 9 bases between them. The CDR3 length is 14 residues. In DNA, the CDR3 is TGTGCCAGCAGCCAAGAAGGCAGGCCAGAGACCCAGTACTTC. Encoded protein: CASSQEGRPETQYF.

In this sample, this clonotype turned up many times. The rearrangement links TRBV5-5 to TRBJ2-5; TRBD2 aligns across 7 bases. V trimming: 2 bases; J trimming: 5 bases; junction bases outside the gene matches: 3. Per the germline V gene, CDR1 is SGHKS and CDR2 is YYEKEE (reference sequence). The CDR3 has 13 amino acids. CDR3 nucleotide sequence: TGTGCCAGCAGCTTTTCCGGGAGGGAGACCCAGTACTTC. Its translation is CASSFSGRETQYF.

The chain couples TRBV3-1 to TRBJ1-1; D unresolved. This CDR3 has 16 residues. V was pared by 3 bases and J by 0 bases, with 14 bases between. Germline CDR1 and CDR2: LGHDT and YNNKEL (reference sequence). The CDR3 is CASSHEATAMNTEAFF. CDR3 in DNA: TGTGCCAGCAGCCATGAAGCCACAGCCATGAACACTGAAGCTTTCTTT. Looking up the rest from reference TRBV3-1 and TRBJ1-1 gives the full variable domain: DTAVSQTPKYLVTQMGNDKSIKCEQNLGHDTMYWYKQDSKKFLKIMFSYNNKELIINETVPNRFSPKSPDKAHLNLHINSLELGDSAVYFCASSHEATAMNTEAFFGQGTRLTVV.

This chain joins TRBV2 and TRBJ1-1, with 10 bases lining up with TRBD1. CDR1 and CDR2 from the germline V gene are SNHLY and FYNNEI. This CDR3 spans 15 amino acids. The J segment lost 3 bases and the V segment lost 7 bases, leaving 8 bases of the junction unmatched. The CDR3: CASTRRGTGDTEAFF. CDR3 DNA: TGTGCCAGCACCCGGCGCGGGACAGGGGACACTGAAGCTTTCTTT.

Many counts were recorded for this clonotype. The rearrangement links TRBV28 to TRBJ1-4; 7 nucleotides align to TRBD1. The germline CDR1 and CDR2 sequences are MDHEN and SYDVKM. The CDR3 spans 17 residues. V lost 4 bases and J lost 1; bases outside the gene matches: 9. The CDR3, as DNA: TGTGCCAGCAGTTCCTACAGGGGCGGAGGAACTAATGAAAAACTGTTTTTT. This codes for CASSSYRGGGTNEKLFF.

The chain couples TRBV14 to TRBJ2-6; no firm D call. Germline CDR1 and CDR2: SGHDN and FVKESK. CDR3 length: 14 amino acids. V was clipped by 8 bases and J by 3 bases, with 11 bases between them. As DNA, the CDR3 is TGTGCCAGCTCAAATGTTGGTGGGGCCAACGTCCTGACTTTC. It specifies CASSNVGGANVLTF. The full variable domain, rest sourced from reference TRBV14 and TRBJ2-6, is EAGVTQFPSHSVIEKGQTVTLRCDPISGHDNLYWYRRVMGKEIKFLLHFVKESKQDESGMPNNRFLAERTGGTYSTLKVQPAELEDSGVYFCASSNVGGANVLTFGAGSRLTVL.

This clonotype was observed at least ten times. The V call is TRBV28, the J call TRBJ1-4; TRBD1 might be the D (5 bases). There are 16 residues in the CDR3. Trimming shortened V by 4 bases and J by 5 bases, and 17 bases separated the two germline ends. CDR1 is MDHEN and CDR2 is SYDVKM in the germline V gene. Here the CDR3 DNA reads TGTGCCAGCAGTTACTCCACAGCGGGGGAAAATGAAAAACTGTTTTTT. This sequence encodes CASSYSTAGENEKLFF.

This clonotype was detected ten times or more. The chain has TRBV12-3 or TRBV12-4 and TRBJ1-2, with 7 bases fitting TRBD1. V lost 5 bases to trimming and J lost 3 bases; unmatched junction nucleotides: 9. This CDR3 is built from 15 residues. The CDR3 nucleotides read TGTGCCAGCAGTATGTCGACAGGGAAATACTATGGCTACACCTTC. Amino acid sequence: CASSMSTGKYYGYTF.

This clonotype occurred many times. This rearrangement joins TRBV2 to TRBJ2-3; D might be TRBD1 (5 bases). Trimming stripped 0 bases from V and 7 bases from J, with 8 bases between. CDR1 SNHLY and CDR2 FYNNEI come from the germline V gene. The CDR3 sequence is 13 residues long. The chain's CDR3 is CASSEAQVHTQYF. The CDR3 coding sequence is TGTGCCAGCAGTGAAGCACAGGTTCATACGCAGTATTTT.

The rearrangement uses TRBV6-5 and TRBJ2-3; D remains ambiguous. This CDR3 region has 16 residues. Germline values: CDR1 MNHEY, CDR2 SVGAGI. V lost 4 bases to trimming and J lost 2 bases, with 16 bases between them. The CDR3 is CASSFDPPNPTDTQYF. CDR3 in DNA: TGTGCCAGCAGTTTCGACCCGCCGAACCCCACAGATACGCAGTATTTT.

The chain joins TRBV7-9 to TRBJ1-4, with a possible D match to TRBD1 (5 bases). Trimming pared 5 bases from V and 5 bases from J, leaving 9 bases between. The CDR3 sequence is 13 residues long. Germline CDR1 reads SEHNR; CDR2 reads FQNEAQ (reference sequence). Here the CDR3 reads CASSPWGNEKLFF. The DNA of the CDR3 is TGTGCCAGCAGCCCATGGGGGAATGAAAAACTGTTTTTT.

This clonotype has a count of ten or more. This chain uses TRBV27 with TRBJ2-7; D unclear. Trimming took 3 bases from V and 3 from J, leaving 9 bases between them. This CDR3 is built from 13 residues. CDR1 MNHEY and CDR2 SMNVEV come from the germline V gene (reference sequence). CDR3 sequence reads: CASSFAAHYEQYF. In nucleotides, the CDR3 is TGTGCCAGCAGTTTCGCAGCGCACTACGAGCAGTACTTC.

In its sample, this clonotype was seen many times. The gene calls are TRBV29-1 and TRBJ1-2; a weak D match, TRBD1 (5 bases). Trimming removed 4 bases at V and 4 bases at J, with 10 bases between. The CDR3 is made up of 12 amino acids. Germline V gene lookup returns CDR1 SQVTM and CDR2 ANQGSEA. The CDR3 DNA follows: TGCAGCGTTGTGGGGGAGGCCTATGGCTACACCTTC. Translating it yields CSVVGEAYGYTF.

This clonotype was seen ten or more times. This chain connects TRBV11-2 to TRBJ2-1, with 9 nucleotides matching TRBD1. Germline CDR1 is SGHAT and CDR2 is FQNNGV. With V trimmed by 5 bases and J by 4 bases, 9 bases remained unmatched. This CDR3 comprises 16 residues. The CDR3 DNA is TGTGCCAGCAGCCCGACCACAGGGGGCTTGTACAATGAGCAGTTCTTC. It codes for CASSPTTGGLYNEQFF.

This clonotype was counted many times. The CDR3 is CASTPGRTSSGYTF. The CDR3 DNA reads TGTGCCAGCACCCCTGGGAGAACCTCCAGTGGCTACACCTTC. The V gene is TRBV9, the J gene TRBJ1-2; D ambiguous. The germline CDR1 and CDR2 sequences are SGDLS and YYNGEE. The CDR3 contains 14 residues. V shed 6 bases and J shed 7 bases, with 19 bases lying between them.